This T cell receptor (beta chain) was identified during a study of neoadjuvant anti-PD-1 for oral cavity cancer. The patients had HPV-negative, locally advanced oral cavity squamous cell carcinoma. Findings and caveats of the study: With a few patients per group, TCR findings need larger cohorts.

Blood libraries mostly used approximately 480 ng genomic DNA, six replicates each. Clones were sequenced by immunoSEQ multiplex PCR, and TCRdb holds only the in-frame ones, with some missing. The sample lists about 81,000 clones; around 80% were seen once. CDR3 length equals 15 residues. Trimming took off 4 bases at V and 4 bases at J, with 19 bases between the two ends. Germline CDR1 GTSNPN, CDR2 SVGIG (reference sequence). A word on this clone: The antigen is undetermined.

The genes are TRBV30 and TRBJ1-2; a possible D gene is TRBD1 (5 bases). The specimen was PBMCs, collected before nivolumab (anti-PD-1) treatment. The sequence derives from a person aged 35 to 85 with oral cavity squamous cell carcinoma. CDR3 in amino acids: CAWTPLTAPGYGYTF. As DNA, the CDR3 is TGTGCCTGGACGCCACTGACAGCCCCTGGCTATGGCTACACCTTC.